The present T cell receptor (beta chain) was sequenced within a study of CD8 T cells in ankylosing spondylitis. CDR3 size: 16 residues. Germline-derived CDR1 and CDR2 are SGHRS and YFSETQ. V gave up 1 base and J gave up 0 bases, with 11 bases separating them. This clonotype was seen at least ten times. Its antigen is not identified. For TCR beta, libraries came from quantitative 5'-RACE with molecular barcodes. Via MiXCR, TCRdb re-called the 5' RACE reads, giving one row per CDR3 protein. The table includes 450,000 to 550,000 distinct CDR3 sequences, roughly 5.3% detected once. Study conclusions and caveats: Previous work reported some of these motif variants in the synovial fluid and blood of reactive arthritis. As reported, disease-linked clones showed significant enrichment in matched ankylosing spondylitis synovial fluid. Roughly 8 highly homologous variants formed a TCR beta motif that appeared characteristic of ankylosing spondylitis blood.

The chain carries TRBV5-1 and TRBJ2-1; D call uncertain. Sequences were obtained from blood, either unsorted or a sorted T cell fraction (not recorded which). The receptor comes from a male donor with ankylosing spondylitis. Written as DNA, the CDR3 is TGCGCCAGCAGCTTGTTGGTCTTACCCTCCTACAATGAGCAGTTCTTC. This translates into CASSLLVLPSYNEQFF.